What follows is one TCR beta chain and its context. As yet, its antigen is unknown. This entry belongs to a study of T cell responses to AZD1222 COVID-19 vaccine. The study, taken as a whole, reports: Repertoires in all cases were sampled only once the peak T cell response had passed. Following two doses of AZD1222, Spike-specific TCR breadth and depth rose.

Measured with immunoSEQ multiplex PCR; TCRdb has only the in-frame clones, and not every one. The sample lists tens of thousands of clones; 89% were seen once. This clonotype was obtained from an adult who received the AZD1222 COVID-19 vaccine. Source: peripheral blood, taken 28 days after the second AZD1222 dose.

DNA for the CDR3: TGTGCCAGCAGTTCCACCTCCACCGGGATTCTCTATGGCTACACCTTC. Residues: CASSSTSTGILYGYTF. The rearrangement joins TRBV28 to TRBJ1-2; D is unresolved. The V end lost 4 bases, the J end lost 4 bases, and 19 bases lay between the germline ends. This CDR3 has 16 amino acids. Germline V gene lookup returns CDR1 MDHEN and CDR2 SYDVKM.